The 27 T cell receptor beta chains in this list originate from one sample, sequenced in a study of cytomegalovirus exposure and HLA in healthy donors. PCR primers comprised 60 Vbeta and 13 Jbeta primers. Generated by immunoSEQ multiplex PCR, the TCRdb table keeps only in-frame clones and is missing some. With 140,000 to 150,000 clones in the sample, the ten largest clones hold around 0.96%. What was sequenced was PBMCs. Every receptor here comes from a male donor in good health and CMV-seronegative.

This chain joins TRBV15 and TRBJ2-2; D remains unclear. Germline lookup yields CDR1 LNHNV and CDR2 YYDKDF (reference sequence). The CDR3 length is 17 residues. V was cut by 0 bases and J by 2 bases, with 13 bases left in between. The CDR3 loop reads CATSRDPGRINTGELFF. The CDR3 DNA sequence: TGTGCCACCAGCAGAGATCCCGGCAGGATCAACACCGGGGAGCTGTTTTTT.

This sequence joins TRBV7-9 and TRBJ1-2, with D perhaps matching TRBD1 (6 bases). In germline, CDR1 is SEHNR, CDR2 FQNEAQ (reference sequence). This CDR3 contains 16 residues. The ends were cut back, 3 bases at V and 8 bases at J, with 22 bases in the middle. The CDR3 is CASSFGTGGASGGYTF. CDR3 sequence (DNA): TGTGCCAGCAGCTTTGGAACGGGGGGCGCCTCGGGGGGCTACACCTTC.

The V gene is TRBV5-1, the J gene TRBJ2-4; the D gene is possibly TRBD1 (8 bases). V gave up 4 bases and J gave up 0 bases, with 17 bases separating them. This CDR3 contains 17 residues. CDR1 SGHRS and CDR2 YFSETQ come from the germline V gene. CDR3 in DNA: TGCGCCAGCAGCCCGAGCGGGACAGGATTAGCCAAAAACATTCAGTACTTC. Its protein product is CASSPSGTGLAKNIQYF.

CDR3 nucleotides: TGTGCCAGCAGCGTAGCCCTGGGACAGGGCCTTGTCCCCAACACTGAAGCTTTCTTT. It specifies CASSVALGQGLVPNTEAFF. The chain couples TRBV9 to TRBJ1-1; 9 bases match TRBD1. Germline values: CDR1 SGDLS, CDR2 YYNGEE. Germline trimming cut 0 bases from V and 2 bases from J; bases unmatched to any gene: 14. There are 19 residues in the CDR3.

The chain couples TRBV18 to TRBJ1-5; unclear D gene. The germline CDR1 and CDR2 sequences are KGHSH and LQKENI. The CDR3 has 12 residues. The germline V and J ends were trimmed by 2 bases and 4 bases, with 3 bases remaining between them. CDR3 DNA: TGTGCCAGCTCACCAACTAATCAGCCCCAGCATTTT. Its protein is CASSPTNQPQHF.

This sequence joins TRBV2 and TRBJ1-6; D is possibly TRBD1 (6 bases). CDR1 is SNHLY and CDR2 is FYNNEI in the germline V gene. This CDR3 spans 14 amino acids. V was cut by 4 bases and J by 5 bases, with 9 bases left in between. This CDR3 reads CASSVDRNNSPLHF. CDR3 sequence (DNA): TGTGCCAGCAGTGTCGACAGGAATAATTCACCCCTCCACTTT. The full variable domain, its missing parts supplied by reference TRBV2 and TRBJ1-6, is EPEVTQTPSHQVTQMGQEVILRCVPISNHLYFYWYRQILGQKVEFLVSFYNNEISEKSEIFDDQFSVERPDGSNFTLKIRSTKLEDSAMYFCASSVDRNNSPLHFGNGTRLTVT.

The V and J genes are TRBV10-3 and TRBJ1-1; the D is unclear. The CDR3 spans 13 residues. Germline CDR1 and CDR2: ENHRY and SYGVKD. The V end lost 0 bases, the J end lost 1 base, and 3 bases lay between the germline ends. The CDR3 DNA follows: TGTGCCATCAGTGAGTCTAAGAACACTGAAGCTTTCTTT. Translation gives CAISESKNTEAFF.

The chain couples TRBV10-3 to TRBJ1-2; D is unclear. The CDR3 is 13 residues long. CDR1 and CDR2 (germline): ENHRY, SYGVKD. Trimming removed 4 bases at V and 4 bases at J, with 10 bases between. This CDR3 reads CAISGERVYGYTF. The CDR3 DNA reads TGTGCCATCAGTGGTGAGAGGGTCTATGGCTACACCTTC.

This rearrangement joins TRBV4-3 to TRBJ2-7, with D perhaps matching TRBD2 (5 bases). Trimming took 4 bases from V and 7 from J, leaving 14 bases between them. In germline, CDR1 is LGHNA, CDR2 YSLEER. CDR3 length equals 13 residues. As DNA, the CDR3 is TGCGCCAGCAGCCGAAGAATAGCGTTTGAGCAGTACTTC. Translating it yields CASSRRIAFEQYF.

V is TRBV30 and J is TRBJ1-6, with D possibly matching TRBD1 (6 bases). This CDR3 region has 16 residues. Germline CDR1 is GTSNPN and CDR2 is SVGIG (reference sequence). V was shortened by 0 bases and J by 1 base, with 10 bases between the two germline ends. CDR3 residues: CAWSVRGGSYNSPLHF. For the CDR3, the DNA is TGTGCCTGGAGTGTCAGGGGCGGATCCTATAATTCACCCCTCCACTTT.

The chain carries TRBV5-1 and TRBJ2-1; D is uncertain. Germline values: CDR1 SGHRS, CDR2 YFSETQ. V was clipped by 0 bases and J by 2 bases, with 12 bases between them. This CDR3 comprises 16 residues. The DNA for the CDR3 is TGCGCCAGCAGCTTGGCCAAAAGAGAGGCCTACAATGAGCAGTTCTTC. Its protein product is CASSLAKREAYNEQFF. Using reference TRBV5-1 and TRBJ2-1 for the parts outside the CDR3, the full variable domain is KAGVTQTPRYLIKTRGQQVTLSCSPISGHRSVSWYQQTPGQGLQFLFEYFSETQRNKGNFPGRFSGRQFSNSRSEMNVSTLELGDSALYLCASSLAKREAYNEQFFGPGTRLTVL.

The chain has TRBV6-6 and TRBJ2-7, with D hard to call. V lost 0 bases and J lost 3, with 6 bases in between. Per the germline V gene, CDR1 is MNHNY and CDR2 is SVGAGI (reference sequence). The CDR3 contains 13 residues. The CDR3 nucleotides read TGTGCCAGCAGTTACTCGGGCAGCTACGAGCAGTACTTC. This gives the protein CASSYSGSYEQYF.

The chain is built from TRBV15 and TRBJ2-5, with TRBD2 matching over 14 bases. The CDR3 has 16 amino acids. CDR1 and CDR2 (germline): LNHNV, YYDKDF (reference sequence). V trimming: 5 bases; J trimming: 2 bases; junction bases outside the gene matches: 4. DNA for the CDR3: TGTGCCACCAGCGAGCGACTAGCGGGGGGGCAAGAGACCCAGTACTTC. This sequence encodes CATSERLAGGQETQYF.

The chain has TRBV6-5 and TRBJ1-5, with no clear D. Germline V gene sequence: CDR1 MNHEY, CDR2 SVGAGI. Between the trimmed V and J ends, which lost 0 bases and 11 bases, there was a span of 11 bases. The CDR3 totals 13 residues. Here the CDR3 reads CASSYSIYSAQHF. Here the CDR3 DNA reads TGTGCCAGCAGTTACTCGATCTATTCGGCCCAGCATTTT.

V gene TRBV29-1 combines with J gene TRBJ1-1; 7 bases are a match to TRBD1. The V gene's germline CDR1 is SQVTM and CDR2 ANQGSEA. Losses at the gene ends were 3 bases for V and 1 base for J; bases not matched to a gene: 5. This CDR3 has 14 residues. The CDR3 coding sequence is TGCAGCGTTGAGTGGGACAGCGAGAACACTGAAGCTTTCTTT. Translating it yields CSVEWDSENTEAFF.

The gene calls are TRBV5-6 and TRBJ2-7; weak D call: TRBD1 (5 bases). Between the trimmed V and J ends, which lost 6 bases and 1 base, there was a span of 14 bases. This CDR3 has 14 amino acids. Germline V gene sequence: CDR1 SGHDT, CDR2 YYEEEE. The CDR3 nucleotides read TGTGCCAGCATTGGCCTGGCAGGGTCCTACGAGCAGTACTTC. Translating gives CASIGLAGSYEQYF.

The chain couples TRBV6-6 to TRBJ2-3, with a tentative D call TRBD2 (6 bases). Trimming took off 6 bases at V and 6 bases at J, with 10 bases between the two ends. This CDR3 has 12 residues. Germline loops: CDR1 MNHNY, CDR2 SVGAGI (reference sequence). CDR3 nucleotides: TGTGCCAGCAGCCGGCTAGCGGATACGCAGTATTTT. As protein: CASSRLADTQYF.

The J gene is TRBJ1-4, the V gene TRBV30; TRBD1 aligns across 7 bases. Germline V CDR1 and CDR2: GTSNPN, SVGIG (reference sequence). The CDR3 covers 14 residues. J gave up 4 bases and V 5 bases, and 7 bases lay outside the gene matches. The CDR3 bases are TGTGCCTGGGCCCGGACAGGTCTTAATGAAAAACTGTTTTTT. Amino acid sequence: CAWARTGLNEKLFF.

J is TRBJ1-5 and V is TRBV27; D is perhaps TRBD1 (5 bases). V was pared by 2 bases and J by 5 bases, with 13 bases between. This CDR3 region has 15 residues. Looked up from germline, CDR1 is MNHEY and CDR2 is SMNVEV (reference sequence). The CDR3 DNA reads TGTGCCAGCAGTTTAGGAGGGCAGGGAGATCAGCCCCAGCATTTT. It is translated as CASSLGGQGDQPQHF.

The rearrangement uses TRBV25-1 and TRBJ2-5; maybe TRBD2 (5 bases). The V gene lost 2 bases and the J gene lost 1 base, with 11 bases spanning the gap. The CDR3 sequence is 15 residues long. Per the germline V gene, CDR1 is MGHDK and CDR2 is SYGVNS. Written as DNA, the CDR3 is TGTGCCAGCAGTGAAGGAGGTAGTTCCCAAGAGACCCAGTACTTC. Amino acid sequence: CASSEGGSSQETQYF.

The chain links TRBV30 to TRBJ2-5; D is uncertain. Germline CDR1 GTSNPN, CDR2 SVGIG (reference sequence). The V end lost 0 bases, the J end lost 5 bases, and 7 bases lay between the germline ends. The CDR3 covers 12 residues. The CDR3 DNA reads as TGTGCCTGGAGTGTAATCGAGGAGACCCAGTACTTC. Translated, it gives CAWSVIEETQYF.

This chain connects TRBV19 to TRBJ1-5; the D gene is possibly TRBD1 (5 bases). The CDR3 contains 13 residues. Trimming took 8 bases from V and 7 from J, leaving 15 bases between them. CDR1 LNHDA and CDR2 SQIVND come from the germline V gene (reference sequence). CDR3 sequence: CASSLPGGQPQHF. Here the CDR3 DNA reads TGTGCCAGTTCCCTTCCGGGGGGGCAGCCCCAGCATTTT.

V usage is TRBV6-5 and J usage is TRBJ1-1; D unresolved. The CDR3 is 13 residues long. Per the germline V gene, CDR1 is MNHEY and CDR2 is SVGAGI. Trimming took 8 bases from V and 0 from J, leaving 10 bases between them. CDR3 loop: CASHQVMNTEAFF. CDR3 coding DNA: TGTGCCAGCCATCAGGTGATGAACACTGAAGCTTTCTTT.

The CDR3 DNA is TGCGCCAGCAGATTCGAGGCGCTTGACACTGAAGCTTTCTTT. It is translated as CASRFEALDTEAFF. The rearrangement joins TRBV5-1 to TRBJ1-1; no clear D. CDR3 length equals 14 residues. V lost 5 bases and J lost 3, with 14 bases in between. Germline V gives CDR1 SGHRS, CDR2 YFSETQ.

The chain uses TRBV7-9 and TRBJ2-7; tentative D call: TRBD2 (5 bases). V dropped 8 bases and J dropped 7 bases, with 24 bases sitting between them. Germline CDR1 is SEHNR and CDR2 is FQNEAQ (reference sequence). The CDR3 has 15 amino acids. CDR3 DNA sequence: TGTGCCAGCTCCGTCAAACCGGGATCTCTGGTGGAGCAGTACTTC. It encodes CASSVKPGSLVEQYF.

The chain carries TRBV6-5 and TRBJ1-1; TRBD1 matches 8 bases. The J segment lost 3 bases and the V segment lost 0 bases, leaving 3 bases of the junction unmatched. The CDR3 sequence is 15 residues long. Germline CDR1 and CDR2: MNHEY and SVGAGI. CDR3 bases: TGTGCCAGCAGTTACTCCCCGACAGGGGACACTGAAGCTTTCTTT. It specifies CASSYSPTGDTEAFF.

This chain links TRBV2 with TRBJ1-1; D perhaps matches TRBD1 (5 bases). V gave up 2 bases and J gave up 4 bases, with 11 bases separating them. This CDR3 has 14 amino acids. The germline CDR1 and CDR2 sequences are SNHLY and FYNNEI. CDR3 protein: CASSELGEVTEAFF. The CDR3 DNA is TGTGCCAGCAGTGAACTGGGGGAGGTCACTGAAGCTTTCTTT.